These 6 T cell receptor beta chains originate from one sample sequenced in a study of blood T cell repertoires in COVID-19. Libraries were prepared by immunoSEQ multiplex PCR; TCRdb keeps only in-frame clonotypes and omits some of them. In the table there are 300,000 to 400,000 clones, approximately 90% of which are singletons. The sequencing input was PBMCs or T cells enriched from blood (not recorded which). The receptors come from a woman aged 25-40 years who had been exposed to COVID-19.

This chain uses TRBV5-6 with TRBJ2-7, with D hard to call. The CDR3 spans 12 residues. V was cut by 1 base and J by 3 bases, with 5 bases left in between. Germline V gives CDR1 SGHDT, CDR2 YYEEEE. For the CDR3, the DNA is TGTGCCAGCAGCTTGACAGTCTACGAGCAGTACTTC. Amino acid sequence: CASSLTVYEQYF.

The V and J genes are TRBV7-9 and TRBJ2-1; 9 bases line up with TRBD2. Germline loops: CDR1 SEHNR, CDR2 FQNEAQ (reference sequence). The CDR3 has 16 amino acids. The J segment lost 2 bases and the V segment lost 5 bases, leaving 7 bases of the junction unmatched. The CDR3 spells CASSPPGGGAYNEQFF. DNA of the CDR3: TGTGCCAGCAGCCCGCCGGGCGGGGGGGCCTACAATGAGCAGTTCTTC.

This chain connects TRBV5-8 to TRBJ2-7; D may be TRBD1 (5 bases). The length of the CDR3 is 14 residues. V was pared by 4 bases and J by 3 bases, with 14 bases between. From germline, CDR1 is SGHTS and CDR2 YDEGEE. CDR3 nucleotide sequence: TGTGCCAGCAGCCTGCGTCAAGGGGTCTACGAGCAGTACTTC. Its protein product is CASSLRQGVYEQYF.

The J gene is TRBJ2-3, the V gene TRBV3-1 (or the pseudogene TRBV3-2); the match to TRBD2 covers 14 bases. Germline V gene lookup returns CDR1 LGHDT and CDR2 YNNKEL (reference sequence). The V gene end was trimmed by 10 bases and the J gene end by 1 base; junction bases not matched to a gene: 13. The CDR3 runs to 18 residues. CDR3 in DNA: TGTGCCACCAACCCGACTAGCGGGGGGGCCAGGGGCACAGATACGCAGTATTTT. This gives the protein CATNPTSGGARGTDTQYF.

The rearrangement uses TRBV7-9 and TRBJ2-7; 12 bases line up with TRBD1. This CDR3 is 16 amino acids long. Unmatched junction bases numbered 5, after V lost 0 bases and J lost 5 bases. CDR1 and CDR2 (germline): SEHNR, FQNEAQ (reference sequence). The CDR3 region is CASSLASGTGGHEQYF. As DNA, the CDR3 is TGTGCCAGCAGCTTAGCTTCCGGGACAGGGGGCCACGAGCAGTACTTC.

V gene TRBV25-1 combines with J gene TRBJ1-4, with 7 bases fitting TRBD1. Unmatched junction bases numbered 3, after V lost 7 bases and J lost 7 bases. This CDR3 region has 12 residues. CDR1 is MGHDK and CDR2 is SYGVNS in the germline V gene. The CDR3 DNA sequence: TGTGCCAGCATACAGGGGAGTGAAAAACTGTTTTTT. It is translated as CASIQGSEKLFF.